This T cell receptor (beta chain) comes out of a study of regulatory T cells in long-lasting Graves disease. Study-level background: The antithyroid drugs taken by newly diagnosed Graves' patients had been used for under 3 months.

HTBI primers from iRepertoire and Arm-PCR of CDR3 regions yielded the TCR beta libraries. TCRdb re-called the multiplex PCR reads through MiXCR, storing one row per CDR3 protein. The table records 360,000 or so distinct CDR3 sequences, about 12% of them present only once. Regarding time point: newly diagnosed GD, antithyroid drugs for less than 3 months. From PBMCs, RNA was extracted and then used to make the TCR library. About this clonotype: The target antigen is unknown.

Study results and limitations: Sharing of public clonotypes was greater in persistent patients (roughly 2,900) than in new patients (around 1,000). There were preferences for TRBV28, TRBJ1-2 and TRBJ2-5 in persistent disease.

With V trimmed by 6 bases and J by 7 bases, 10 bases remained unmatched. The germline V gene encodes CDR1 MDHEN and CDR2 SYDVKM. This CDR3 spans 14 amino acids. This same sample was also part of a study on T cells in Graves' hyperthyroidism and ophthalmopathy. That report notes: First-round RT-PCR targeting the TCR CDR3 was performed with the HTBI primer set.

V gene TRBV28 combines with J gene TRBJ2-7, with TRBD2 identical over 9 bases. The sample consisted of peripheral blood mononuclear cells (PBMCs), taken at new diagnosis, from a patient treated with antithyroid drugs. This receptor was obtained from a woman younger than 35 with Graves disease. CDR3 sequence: CASREIAGVWEQYF. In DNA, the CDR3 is TGTGCCAGCAGGGAAATAGCGGGAGTTTGGGAGCAGTACTTC.